These T cell receptor beta chains were read from a single sample in a study of cytotoxic CD8 clonotypes in ibrutinib-treated CLL. This table comes from immunoSEQ multiplex PCR, and its TCRdb copy is limited to in-frame clones, with some not included. The top ten clones hold less than 45% of a sample with 75,000 to 80,000 clones, over 80% of them seen once. Specimen: PBMCs, collected after 24 months of ibrutinib treatment. These receptors all stem from a human donor with chronic lymphocytic leukemia. Each CDR3 is given with its conserved first and last residue. A D gene is named only where the DNA matches it firmly. Clone sizes are given selectively: once, few, many, or a class where the clone is expanded.

CDR3 protein	CDR3 DNA	clone size	D gene	V gene	J gene
CASSLLAGQQETQYF	TGCGCCAGCAGCTTGCTAGCGGGGCAACAAGAGACCCAGTACTTC	.	TRBD2	TRBV5-1	TRBJ2-5
CASSRGTHEQYF	TGTGCCAGCAGTCGGGGGACCCACGAGCAGTACTTC	.	.	TRBV6-6	TRBJ2-7
CSVEQGGRAETQYF	TGCAGCGTTGAACAGGGAGGTAGGGCAGAGACCCAGTACTTC	.	.	TRBV29-1	TRBJ2-5
CASSYGQGAPGGANVLTF	TGCGCCAGCAGCTATGGACAGGGGGCTCCTGGTGGGGCCAACGTCCTGACTTTC	.	TRBD1	TRBV5-1	TRBJ2-6
CASSFGQGGYF	TGTGCCAGCAGCTTTGGACAGGGAGGGTACTTC	few	TRBD1	TRBV7-9	TRBJ2-5
CATAYTGNTEAFF	TGTGCCACCGCTTATACGGGGAACACTGAAGCTTTCTTT	.	.	TRBV15	TRBJ1-1
CAWRPVWGQAYEQYF	TGTGCCTGGAGACCAGTGTGGGGACAGGCCTACGAGCAGTACTTC	.	TRBD1	TRBV30	TRBJ2-7
CASSKTGTRGLAQHF	TGTGCCAGCAGCAAAACCGGGACAAGGGGCTTGGCCCAGCATTTT	.	.	TRBV27	TRBJ1-5
CASSYPSGRRTDTQYF	TGTGCCAGTAGTTACCCTAGCGGGAGGCGCACAGATACGCAGTATTTT	.	TRBD2	TRBV19	TRBJ2-3
CASSLRGLASDTQYF	TGCGCCAGCAGCTTGAGAGGACTAGCATCAGATACGCAGTATTTT	.	TRBD2	TRBV5-1	TRBJ2-3
CASSIGTSGRSYNEQFF	TGTGCCAGTAGTATAGGAACTAGCGGGAGATCCTACAATGAGCAGTTCTTC	.	TRBD2	TRBV19	TRBJ2-1
CASSNGQVHQPQHF	TGTGCCAGTAGTAACGGACAGGTTCATCAGCCCCAGCATTTT	.	TRBD1	TRBV19	TRBJ1-5
CASSEMQAATEAFF	TGTGCCAGCAGTGAAATGCAGGCAGCCACTGAAGCTTTCTTT	.	.	TRBV2	TRBJ1-1
CAYRGVSAFF	TGTGCCTATCGGGGGGTATCAGCTTTCTTT	.	.	TRBV5-8	TRBJ1-1
CASSLSFDVYEQYF	TGCGCCAGCAGCTTGTCTTTTGACGTCTACGAGCAGTACTTC	.	.	TRBV5-1	TRBJ2-7
CASSFGTSGEGGEQFF	TGCGCCAGCAGCTTCGGGACTAGCGGGGAAGGGGGTGAGCAGTTCTTC	.	TRBD2	TRBV5-1	TRBJ2-1
CASSSTGNYGYTF	TGTGCCAGCAGCTCGACAGGGAACTATGGCTACACCTTC	.	TRBD1	TRBV2	TRBJ1-2
CASSSGLERGEQFF	TGTGCCAGCAGCTCCGGACTAGAGAGGGGTGAGCAGTTCTTC	.	TRBD2	TRBV7-2	TRBJ2-1
CASSLISREETQYF	TGTGCCAGCAGCTTGATTTCCCGAGAAGAGACCCAGTACTTC	.	.	TRBV5-6	TRBJ2-5
CASVGGASYNEQFF	TGTGCCAGCGTAGGGGGGGCGAGCTACAATGAGCAGTTCTTC	.	.	TRBV18	TRBJ2-1
CASSLYVSDEQYF	TGTGCCAGCAGTTTGTACGTCTCGGATGAGCAGTACTTC	.	.	TRBV27	TRBJ2-7
CASSISGGDRVETQYF	TGTGCCAGTAGTATATCCGGGGGGGACAGGGTTGAGACCCAGTACTTC	.	.	TRBV19	TRBJ2-5
CASSPQRDGTQYF	TGTGCCAGCTCACCACAACGGGATGGGACCCAGTACTTC	.	.	TRBV18	TRBJ2-5
CASSQRRTGGETQYF	TGTGCCAGCAGCCAACGTCGGACAGGGGGAGAGACCCAGTACTTC	once	TRBD1	TRBV14	TRBJ2-5
CASSPAGLGSTDTQYF	TGTGCCAGCAGCCCGGCGGGTCTAGGAAGCACAGATACGCAGTATTTT	.	.	TRBV11-3	TRBJ2-3
CASSLVAVQETQYF	TGTGCCAGCAGCTTAGTGGCTGTCCAAGAGACCCAGTACTTC	.	.	TRBV7-3	TRBJ2-5